The present TCR beta chain was sequenced within a study of T cells in Graves' hyperthyroidism and ophthalmopathy. Across the whole study: Peripheral blood was taken when the disease was first diagnosed, before any treatment began.

There are 13 residues in the CDR3. Germline lookup yields CDR1 SGHRS and CDR2 YFSETQ. V lost 4 bases, J lost 6 bases, and 13 bases lay in between. The CDR3 regions of TCR beta were amplified from RNA transcripts. The study used the HTBI primer set for a first-round RT-PCR of the TCR CDR3. TCRdb reprocessed the multiplex PCR reads via MiXCR and lists one record per CDR3 protein. The sample comprises approximately 720,000 distinct CDR3 sequences, around 20% of which are singletons, and approximately 16% rests with the top ten. Sequences were obtained from blood. This clonotype was obtained from a woman between 50 and 59 years old with Graves' hyperthyroidism that later progressed to Graves' ophthalmopathy. The chain combines TRBV5-1 with TRBJ1-1, with D uncertain. CDR3 sequence: CASSEGYLAEAFF. The CDR3 bases are TGCGCCAGCAGCGAGGGTTATTTGGCTGAAGCTTTCTTT.